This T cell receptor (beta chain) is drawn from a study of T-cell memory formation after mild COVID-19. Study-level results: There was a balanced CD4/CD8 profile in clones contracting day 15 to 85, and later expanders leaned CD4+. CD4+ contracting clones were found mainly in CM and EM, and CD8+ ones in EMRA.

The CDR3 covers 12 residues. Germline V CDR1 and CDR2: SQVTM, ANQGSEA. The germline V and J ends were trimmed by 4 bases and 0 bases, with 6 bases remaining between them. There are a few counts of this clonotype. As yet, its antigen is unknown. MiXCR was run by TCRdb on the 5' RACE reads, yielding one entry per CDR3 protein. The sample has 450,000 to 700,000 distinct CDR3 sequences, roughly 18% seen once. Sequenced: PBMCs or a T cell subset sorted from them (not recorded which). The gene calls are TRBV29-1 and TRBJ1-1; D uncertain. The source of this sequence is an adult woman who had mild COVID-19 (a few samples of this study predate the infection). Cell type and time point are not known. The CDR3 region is CSVGGLNTEAFF. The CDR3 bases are TGCAGCGTTGGTGGGTTGAACACTGAAGCTTTCTTT.